The rows below give T cell receptor beta chains drawn from one sample of a study of blood T cell repertoires in COVID-19. This table comes from immunoSEQ multiplex PCR, and its TCRdb copy is limited to in-frame clones, with some not included. In the table there are around 60,000 clones, 75% to 90% of which are singletons. Sequencing was carried out using peripheral blood. These receptors were taken from an elderly woman with acute or convalescent COVID-19. Both conserved end residues are part of each CDR3. A D gene is named only where the DNA matches it firmly. Only part of the rows carry a size: once, few, many, or a class if the clone is expanded.

j_gene | v_gene | d_gene | abundance | CDR3nt | CDR3aa
TRBJ2-2 | TRBV29-1 | - | medium-sized | TGCAGCGTCGTTGGGTCCACCGGGGAGTTGTTTTTT | CSVVGSTGELFF
TRBJ2-2 | TRBV2 | - | - | TGTGCCAGCAGTGAAAACGCTGCGTACGGGGAGCTGTTTTTT | CASSENAAYGELFF
TRBJ1-4 | TRBV2 | - | few | TGTGCCAGCAGTGAATTGGGGGCGGAGGAGGAAAAACTGTTTTTT | CASSELGAEEEKLFF
TRBJ2-3 | TRBV6-4 | TRBD2 | - | TGTGCCAGCAGTGACTTAGCGGGGGCCAACCCAGATACGCAGTATTTT | CASSDLAGANPDTQYF
TRBJ1-6 | TRBV28 | - | - | TGTGCCAGCAGTGCGGGTAGCTTACCCCTCCACTTT | CASSAGSLPLHF
TRBJ1-5 | TRBV19 | TRBD1 | once | TGTGCCAGTAGGCCCTGGGACAGGGGGATGTGGCAGCCCCAGCATTTT | CASRPWDRGMWQPQHF
TRBJ1-4 | TRBV7-2 | - | - | TGTGCCAGCAGCCCATCACGGGACACGAATGAAAAACTGTTTTTT | CASSPSRDTNEKLFF
TRBJ2-1 | TRBV27 | - | - | TGTGCCAGCACTACGGGTTACAATGAGCAGTTCTTC | CASTTGYNEQFF
TRBJ1-6 | TRBV19 | - | - | TGTGCCAGTAGTCCCGCGGCGCGTTCACCCCTCCACTTT | CASSPAARSPLHF
TRBJ1-3 | TRBV6-5 | - | - | TGTGCCAGCAGTTTAGGGCAGGGAACCGGAAACACCATATATTTT | CASSLGQGTGNTIYF
TRBJ1-6 | TRBV10-3 | - | - | TGTGCCATCACCTCAGGGAATTCACCCCTCCACTTT | CAITSGNSPLHF
TRBJ1-3 | TRBV6-2/TRBV6-3 | - | once | TGTGCCAGCAGTTACGAGATAGGGACACTCCACTCTGGCTTGGGGAACACCATATATTTT | CASSYEIGTLHSGLGNTIYF
TRBJ2-3 | TRBV4-2 | TRBD2 | - | TGTGCCAGCAGCCAAGATGCGGTTTCCAGCGGGGGGCCTGGAGATACGCAGTATTTT | CASSQDAVSSGGPGDTQYF
TRBJ2-1 | TRBV6-6 | - | - | TGTGCCAGCAGTTATCGGGGGGCCTCCTACAATGAGCAGTTCTTC | CASSYRGASYNEQFF
TRBJ1-1 | TRBV12-5 | - | - | TGTGCTAGTGGTTTCCCAGGTCTTATGGCTTTCTTT | CASGFPGLMAFF
TRBJ2-1 | TRBV5-8 | TRBD2 | - | TGTGCCAGCAGCCCCCCTGTTAGCGGGTACAATGAGCAGTTCTTC | CASSPPVSGYNEQFF